A single sample gave rise to the 13 T cell receptor beta chains below, sequenced in a study of PD-1 blockade in classical Hodgkin lymphoma. The repertoire was sequenced with immunoSEQ multiplex PCR; TCRdb's copy has only in-frame clones and lacks some. The repertoire holds 45,000 to 65,000 clones, over 60% seen once, with more than 13% in the top ten. Every patient was affected by relapse after autologous stem cell transplantation, while exposure to brentuximab vedotin was not uniform. Source: peripheral blood mononuclear cells (PBMCs), taken before the second cycle of nivolumab. The receptor set was obtained from a human donor with classical Hodgkin lymphoma.

This clone appeared a single time. The rearrangement links TRBV6-6 to TRBJ1-1, with D maybe TRBD1 (5 bases). Trimming shortened V by 7 bases and J by 4 bases, and 16 bases separated the two germline ends. The germline CDR1 and CDR2 sequences are MNHNY and SVGAGI (reference sequence). CDR3 length equals 14 residues. CDR3 sequence: CASTLDEGLTEAFF. The CDR3 nucleotides read TGTGCCAGCACCCTGGATGAGGGACTCACTGAAGCTTTCTTT.

V usage is TRBV19 and J usage is TRBJ1-1; D not resolved. This CDR3 region has 13 residues. V lost 5 bases and J 1 base, leaving 8 bases between the germline ends. The V gene's germline CDR1 is LNHDA and CDR2 SQIVND (reference sequence). The CDR3 nucleotides read TGTGCCAGTAGTTTGAAGAGGAACACTGAAGCTTTCTTT. As protein: CASSLKRNTEAFF.

The V gene is TRBV10-3, the J gene TRBJ2-3; 7 bases are shared with TRBD2. CDR1 is ENHRY, CDR2 SYGVKD, per germline. Trimming at V came to 8 bases and at J to 0 bases, leaving 8 bases not matched to a gene. This CDR3 is built from 15 residues. CDR3 region: CAIARLAVSTDTQYF. For the CDR3, the DNA is TGTGCCATCGCCCGACTAGCCGTTAGCACAGATACGCAGTATTTT.

The rearrangement joins TRBV6-6 to TRBJ2-1; D is unresolved. The germline gives CDR1 MNHNY, CDR2 SVGAGI (reference sequence). This CDR3 has 15 residues. V was clipped by 7 bases and J by 0 bases, with 13 bases between them. The CDR3 DNA reads as TGTGCCAGCACACGCATCCCGAGCTCCTACAATGAGCAGTTCTTC. Its protein is CASTRIPSSYNEQFF.

The chain couples TRBV27 to TRBJ2-1; 10 nucleotides align to TRBD2. There are 16 residues in the CDR3. Trimming at V came to 4 bases and at J to 6 bases, leaving 9 bases not matched to a gene. Germline V gene data show CDR1 as MNHEY and CDR2 as SMNVEV (reference sequence). The CDR3 bases are TGTGCCAGCAGTTCACTAGCGGGAACACCATTCAATGAGCAGTTCTTC. This encodes CASSSLAGTPFNEQFF.

CDR3 nucleotides: TGTGCCAGCAGCGAAAAGGGACTAGCGGGAGGGCCGTCCAACTACGAGCAGTACTTC. Amino acids: CASSEKGLAGGPSNYEQYF. This sequence joins TRBV9 and TRBJ2-7; 16 nucleotides agree with TRBD2. Trimming cost V 3 bases and J 3 bases; bases outside gene matches: 12. Germline CDR1 SGDLS, CDR2 YYNGEE. The CDR3 is 19 residues long.

The rearrangement links TRBV7-3 to TRBJ2-6; tentatively, D is TRBD1 or TRBD2 (5 bases each). V shed 3 bases and J shed 2 bases, with 5 bases lying between them. Per the germline V gene, CDR1 is SGHTA and CDR2 is FQGTGA. This CDR3 has 14 residues. The CDR3 reads CASSLGAGANVLTF. The DNA for the CDR3 is TGTGCCAGCAGCTTGGGGGCTGGGGCCAACGTCCTGACTTTC.

CDR3 loop: CASSLKSGTGGYEAFF. The DNA of the CDR3 is TGTGCCAGCAGCTTAAAATCCGGGACAGGGGGCTACGAAGCTTTCTTT. This chain connects TRBV11-2 to TRBJ1-1, with 12 bases fitting TRBD1. J was trimmed by 8 bases and V by 2 bases; bases with no gene match: 9. The length of the CDR3 is 16 residues. Germline CDR1 and CDR2: SGHAT and FQNNGV.

J is TRBJ2-7 and V is TRBV27; D uncertain. The length of the CDR3 is 13 residues. From germline, CDR1 is MNHEY and CDR2 SMNVEV (reference sequence). The ends were cut back, 3 bases at V and 5 bases at J, with 11 bases in the middle. CDR3 loop: CASSFPAANEQYF. The CDR3, as DNA: TGTGCCAGCAGTTTCCCCGCGGCGAACGAGCAGTACTTC.

The chain combines TRBV7-2 with TRBJ1-1; 8 nucleotides align to TRBD1. The CDR3 extends over 14 amino acids. After removal of 5 bases from V and 6 bases from J, the junction contained 8 bases not matched to a gene. The germline gives CDR1 SGHTA, CDR2 FQGNSA. Here the CDR3 reads CASSLSGGAAEAFF. The CDR3 nucleotides read TGTGCCAGCAGCCTGTCAGGGGGCGCCGCTGAAGCTTTCTTT.

The chain carries TRBV27 and TRBJ2-5; D is perhaps TRBD2 (6 bases). The V end was cut by 5 bases, the J end by 2 bases, with 15 bases between. The CDR3 consists of 15 residues. Germline V gene sequence: CDR1 MNHEY, CDR2 SMNVEV (reference sequence). CDR3 DNA: TGTGCCAGCAGTCTAACAGCGGGCTGGCAAGAGACCCAGTACTTC. Its protein is CASSLTAGWQETQYF.

This clone is a singleton in its sample. The chain links TRBV7-9 to TRBJ2-7, with a weak D call TRBD2 (5 bases). Germline V gene lookup returns CDR1 SEHNR and CDR2 FQNEAQ (reference sequence). The CDR3 runs 14 residues. Between the trimmed V and J ends, which lost 2 bases and 3 bases, there was a span of 11 bases. Here the CDR3 DNA reads TGTGCCAGCAGCTTAAGAGGGCCTTTCTACGAGCAGTACTTC. The encoded protein is CASSLRGPFYEQYF.

J is TRBJ2-5 and V is TRBV15, with D possibly matching TRBD1 (6 bases). The DNA matches TRBJ2-7 better at its end, which makes the J call doubtful. CDR3 size: 14 residues. Per the germline V gene, CDR1 is LNHNV and CDR2 is YYDKDF (reference sequence). The CDR3 DNA follows: TGTGCCACCAGCAGGAGACAGGAGAGCTACGAGCAGTACTTC. Protein: CATSRRQESYEQYF.